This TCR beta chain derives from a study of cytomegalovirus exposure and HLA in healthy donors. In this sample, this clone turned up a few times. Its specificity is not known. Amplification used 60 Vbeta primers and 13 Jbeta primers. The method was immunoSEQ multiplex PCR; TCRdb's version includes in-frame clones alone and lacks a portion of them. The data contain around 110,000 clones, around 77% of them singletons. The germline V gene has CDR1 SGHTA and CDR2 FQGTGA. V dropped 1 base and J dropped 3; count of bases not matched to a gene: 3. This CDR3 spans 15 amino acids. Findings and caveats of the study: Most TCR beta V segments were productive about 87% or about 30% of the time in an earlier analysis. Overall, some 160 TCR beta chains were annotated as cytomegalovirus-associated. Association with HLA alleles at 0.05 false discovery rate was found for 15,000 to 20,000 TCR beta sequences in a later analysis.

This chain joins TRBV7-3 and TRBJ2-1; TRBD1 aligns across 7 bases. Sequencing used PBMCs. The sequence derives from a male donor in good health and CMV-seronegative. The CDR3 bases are TGTGCCAGCAGCTTAAAACGGGACAGCTACAATGAGCAGTTCTTC. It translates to CASSLKRDSYNEQFF.